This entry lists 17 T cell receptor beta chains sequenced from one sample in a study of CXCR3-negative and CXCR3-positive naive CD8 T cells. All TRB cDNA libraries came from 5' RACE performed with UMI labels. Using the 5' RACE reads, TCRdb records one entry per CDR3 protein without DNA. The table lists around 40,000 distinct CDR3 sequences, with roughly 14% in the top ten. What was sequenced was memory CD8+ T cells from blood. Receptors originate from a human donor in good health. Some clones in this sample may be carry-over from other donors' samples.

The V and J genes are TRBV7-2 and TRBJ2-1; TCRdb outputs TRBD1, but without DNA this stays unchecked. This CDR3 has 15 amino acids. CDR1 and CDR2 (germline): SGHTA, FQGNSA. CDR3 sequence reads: CASSLDTGGYNEQFF.

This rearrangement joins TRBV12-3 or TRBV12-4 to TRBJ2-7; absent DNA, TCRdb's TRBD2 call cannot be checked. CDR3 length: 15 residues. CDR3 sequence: CASSPGAGGLYEQYF.

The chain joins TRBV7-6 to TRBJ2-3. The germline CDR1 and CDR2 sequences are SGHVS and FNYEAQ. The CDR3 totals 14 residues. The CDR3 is CASATAASTDTQYF.

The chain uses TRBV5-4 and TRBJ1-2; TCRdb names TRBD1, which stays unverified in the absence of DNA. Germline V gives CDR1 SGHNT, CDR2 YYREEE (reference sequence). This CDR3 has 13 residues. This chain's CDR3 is CASSSPAYYGYTF.

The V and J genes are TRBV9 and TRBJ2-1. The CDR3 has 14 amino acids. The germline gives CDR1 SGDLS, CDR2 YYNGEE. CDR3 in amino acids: CASSEGSSYNEQFF.

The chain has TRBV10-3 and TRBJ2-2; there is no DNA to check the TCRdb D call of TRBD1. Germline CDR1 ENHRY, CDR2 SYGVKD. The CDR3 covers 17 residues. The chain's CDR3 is CAISLDSSDINTGELFF.

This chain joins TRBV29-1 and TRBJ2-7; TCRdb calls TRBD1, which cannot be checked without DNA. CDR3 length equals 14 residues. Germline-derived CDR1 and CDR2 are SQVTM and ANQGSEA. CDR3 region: CSGATGGSENEQYF.

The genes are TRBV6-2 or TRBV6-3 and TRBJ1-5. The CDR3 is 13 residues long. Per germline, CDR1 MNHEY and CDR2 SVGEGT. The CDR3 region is CASSYPGNQPQHF.

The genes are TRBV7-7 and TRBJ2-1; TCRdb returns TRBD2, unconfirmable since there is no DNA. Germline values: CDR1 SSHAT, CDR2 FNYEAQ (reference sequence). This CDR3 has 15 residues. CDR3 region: CASTLLEERGSEQFF.

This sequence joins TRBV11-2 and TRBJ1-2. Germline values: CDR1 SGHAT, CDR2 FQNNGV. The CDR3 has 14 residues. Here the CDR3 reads CASSLVGTAFGYTF.

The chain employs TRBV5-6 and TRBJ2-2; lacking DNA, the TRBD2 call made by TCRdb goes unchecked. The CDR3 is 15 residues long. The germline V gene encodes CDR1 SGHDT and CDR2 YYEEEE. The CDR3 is CASSSSGRAHGELFF.

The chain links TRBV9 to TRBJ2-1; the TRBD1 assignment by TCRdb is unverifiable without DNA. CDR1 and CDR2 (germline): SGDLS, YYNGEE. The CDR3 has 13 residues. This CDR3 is CASSGGPGDEQFF.

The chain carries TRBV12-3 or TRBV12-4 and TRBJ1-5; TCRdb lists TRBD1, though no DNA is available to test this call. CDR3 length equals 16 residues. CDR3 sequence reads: CASSLGGTGSGQPQHF.

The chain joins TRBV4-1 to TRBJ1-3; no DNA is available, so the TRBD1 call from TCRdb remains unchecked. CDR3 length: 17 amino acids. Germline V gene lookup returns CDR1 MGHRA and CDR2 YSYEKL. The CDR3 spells CASSQDGGRRSGNTIYF.

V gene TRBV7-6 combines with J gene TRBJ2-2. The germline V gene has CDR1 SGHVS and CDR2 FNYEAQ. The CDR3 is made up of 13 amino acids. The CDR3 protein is CASSPDDTGELFF.

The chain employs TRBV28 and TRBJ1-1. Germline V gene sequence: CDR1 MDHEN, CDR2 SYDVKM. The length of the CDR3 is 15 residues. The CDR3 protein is CASSLYPGSMTEAFF.

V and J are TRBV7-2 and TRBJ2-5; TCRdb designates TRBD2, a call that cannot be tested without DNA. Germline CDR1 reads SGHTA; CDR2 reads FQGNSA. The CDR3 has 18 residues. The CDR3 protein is CASSLYKLAGGAQETQYF.